This T cell receptor (beta chain) appears in the sequencing data of a study of cytomegalovirus exposure and HLA in healthy donors. Overall study findings and caveats: Segments of the TCR beta V type were, in most cases, productive about 87% or about 30% of the time in an earlier analysis. Three chains tied to CMV proved CMV antigen-specific in vitro. Researchers reported in a later analysis that common viral pathogens appeared linked to several top clusters.

As concerns this clone: Its antigen is not known.

Use of 60 Vbeta and 13 Jbeta primers characterized the PCR. Some clones are missing from TCRdb's copy, which holds only in-frame ones; the method was immunoSEQ multiplex PCR. Counted here are some 200,000 clones, 80% occurring once; the ten biggest clones make up 0.65% to 0.75%. The CDR3 consists of 13 residues. Germline values: CDR1 SGDLS, CDR2 YYNGEE. V lost 0 bases and J 4 bases, leaving 5 bases between the germline ends. Sample: PBMCs. The TCR was taken from a boy younger than 18 in good health and CMV-seronegative. The chain uses TRBV9 and TRBJ1-3, with TRBD1 as a possible D gene (5 bases). This chain's CDR3 is CASSVEGGNTIYF. The CDR3 DNA reads as TGTGCCAGCAGCGTAGAGGGGGGAAACACCATATATTTT.